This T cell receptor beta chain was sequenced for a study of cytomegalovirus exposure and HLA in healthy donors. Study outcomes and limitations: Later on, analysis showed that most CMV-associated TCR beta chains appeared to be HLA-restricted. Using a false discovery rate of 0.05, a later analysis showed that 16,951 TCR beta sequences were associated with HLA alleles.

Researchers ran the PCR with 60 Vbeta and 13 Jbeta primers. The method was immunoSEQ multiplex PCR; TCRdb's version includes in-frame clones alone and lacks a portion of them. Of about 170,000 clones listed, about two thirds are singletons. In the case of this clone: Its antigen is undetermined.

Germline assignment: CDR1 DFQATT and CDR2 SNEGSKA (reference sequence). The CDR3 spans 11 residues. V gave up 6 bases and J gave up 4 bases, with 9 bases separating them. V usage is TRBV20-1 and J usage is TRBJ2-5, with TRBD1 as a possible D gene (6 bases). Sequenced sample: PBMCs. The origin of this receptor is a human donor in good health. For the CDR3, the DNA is TGCAGTGCCCGCAGGGGAGAGACCCAGTACTTC. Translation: CSARRGETQYF.